This TCR beta chain was identified during a study of blood T cell repertoires in COVID-19. Study information: Material from acute and convalescent COVID-19 was sourced from the United States, Italy and Spain. PBMCs, B-cell-depleted T cells, or T cells were the source of the cDNA or gDNA that made up the material.

This CDR3 contains 15 residues. V was shortened by 7 bases and J by 1 base, with 11 bases between the two germline ends. Germline V CDR1 and CDR2: MDHEN, SYDVKM. Original data processing: Reference gene primers were amplified, and this amplification served to estimate nucleated cell counts. Sequencing used immunoSEQ multiplex PCR; TCRdb keeps in-frame clones, though not all of them. Clonal size and the V and J genes are those of that table, whereas D and trimming came from the DNA. The sample has 14,000 or so clones, around 80% seen once. This chain connects TRBV28 to TRBJ2-6; D gene uncertain. The sample consisted of peripheral blood. The receptor was derived from a human donor in a cohort sampled during active COVID-19. The DNA of the CDR3 is TGTGCCAGCACCCCAAATGAGTCTGGGGCCAACGTCCTGACTTTC. Translating gives CASTPNESGANVLTF.